This TCR beta chain was sequenced for a study of blood T cells in healthy people across ages (dated by TCRdb to between 2014 and 2017). At the level of the whole study: Template switching captured roughly one uniquely barcoded TCR beta cDNA molecule per two T cells in model experiments. Using deep sequencing normalized with unique cDNA molecular identifiers, the study measured how TCR beta repertoire diversity changes with age. Four age groups were formed from the donors: young (average roughly 16 years), middle-aged (around 41), aged (more than 55) and long-lived (about 80). Using the same blood draw, the study looked at two additional independent replicas of 1 million unique cDNA reads for two donors, one aged 18 to 30 and the other aged 80 or older.

Receptor amplification or capture employed 5' RACE. The sample was run on an Illumina HiSeq 2500. A second PCR of roughly 6 to 12 cycles was performed with a sample-barcoded 5' primer and a J-beta primer mix. A template-switch 5' adaptor carrying 12 random nucleotides introduced a unique molecular identifier onto each TCR beta cDNA molecule. Each sample yielded at least 2.5 million CDR3-containing paired-end reads. The Mint cDNA synthesis kit, primed by a TRBC-specific oligonucleotide, was used to synthesize first-strand cDNA from all RNA. After uracil-DNA glycosylase treatment, a first 18-cycle PCR used universal primers M1SS and BC2_uni_R on all cDNA. Concerning the study's data processing: For normalization, 1 million high-quality reads, each with a distinct molecular identifier, were randomly selected from each sample. Reads with shared molecular identifiers were discarded instead of being binned into consensus sequences. MiTCR, run with a Q25 quality threshold and the strictest error-elimination algorithm, handled CDR3 identification, clonotype clustering and error correction. A nonparametric unseen species model using Euler transformation provided a lower-bound estimate of total TCR beta diversity. The public reads were reprocessed in TCRdb via fastp at Q25 and MiXCR, keeping in-frame beta chains. Records with the same CDR3 protein are collapsed into one entry carrying the most frequent genes and DNA. V and J calls and clone size were set by TCRdb, not the authors. The sample profile shows about 800,000 distinct CDR3 sequences; 20% to 30% of them were found once. In total, the top ten clones hold 3.7% of the sample.

The cysteine opens and the phenylalanine closes a CDR3 of 17 amino acids. The retained sequence is limited to the CDR3, 51 bases, with the frame set at the first base. The germline V gene yields SGHVS for CDR1 and FNYEAQ for CDR2. V is pruned by 0 bases and J by 0 bases, leaving 8 bases of the junction without a gene match. The donors were 40 or so Caucasian individuals from Russia, aged roughly 6 to 100 years, who were systemically healthy. Around 9.7 milliliters of peripheral blood were collected from each donor into EDTA-treated Vacutainer tubes. PBMCs were isolated by Ficoll-Paque density-gradient centrifugation, with at least 6.5 million obtained per sample. Trizol reagent was used to extract total RNA from the PBMCs, yielding at least 5.5 micrograms per sample. Naive CD45RAhigh/CD27high T cell percentages were measured by flow cytometry on a PBMC aliquot from every donor. On this clonotype itself: Which antigen it targets is not known. No much larger clonotype is one base removed from it; base qualities were not supplied.

Broader findings and caveats from the paper: There was a strong correlation between observed TCR beta diversity and the percentage of naive T cells measured by flow cytometry. Because the CMV infection status of the donors was unknown, age-related changes in expanded clonotypes may potentially have been confounded. Observed TCR beta diversity per million T cells fell roughly linearly with age, and a significant reduction was already apparent by age roughly 40. Estimates of total diversity based on one million sequenced T cells were considered lower bounds and underestimates. Compared with the aged group, more naive CD4+ T cells, fewer expanded clones and increased TCR diversity were shown by the long-lived group, suggesting age selection. Because profiling used bulk unsorted PBMCs, naive and antigen-experienced compartments could not be compared conclusively.

These data are also associated with another study on T cells of mothers and their children. From that second study: Donors were nine systemically healthy Caucasian individuals: three mothers and their six children. cDNA synthesis consumed the entire amount of extracted RNA, loaded at approximately 1.5 ug RNA in each 15 ul reaction. In the second PCR, the M1S primer introduced both the sample barcodes and 2-4 random nucleotides. More than 8 million TCR beta CDR3 reads were obtained from each mother, and about 3 million reads were obtained from each child. TCR recombination output is similarly shaped by thymic selection in related and unrelated pairs, with a minor effect exerted by inherited differences. Normalized repertoire overlap in related mother-child pairs was always slightly higher than in unrelated mother-child pairs, but the difference was never significant. Persistent microchimeric T cell clones were not detected, at a sensitivity of 85 to 100 clones per million clonotypes. The study used deep NGS to compare TCR beta repertoires of mothers and children, seeking features distinguishing related mother-child pairs from unrelated individuals. On average, the children were approximately 11 +/- 4 years old, while the mothers were approximately 40 +/- 4 years old. After adapters were ligated using NEBNext reagents, the libraries underwent 100+100 nt paired-end sequencing on an Illumina HiSeq 2000. To prevent cross-contamination, the mother and child libraries were prepared a month apart and were sequenced in separate runs. For each donor, between about 500,000 and 2,200,000 distinct TCR beta clonotypes were identified. Naive TCR beta clonotypes were estimated from low-frequency clonotypes matched to each donor's FACS-determined naive share, without sorting.

The clonotype was recovered from a boy younger than 18 in good health. The V gene is TRBV7-6 and the J gene is TRBJ2-7; 7 middle bases align to TRBD1. The sequencing input was blood. The CDR3 in this case is CASSLADTQGSSYEQYF. The DNA sequence is given as TGTGCCAGCAGCTTAGCAGATACACAGGGGAGCTCCTACGAGCAGTACTTC.